This TCR beta chain was documented in a study of beta chain features in type 1 diabetes. The CDR3 totals 15 residues. Germline assignment: CDR1 SGDLS and CDR2 YYNGEE. Trimming took off 0 bases at V and 6 bases at J, with 13 bases between the two ends. This clone was recorded a few times. Expressed TCRB transcripts were sequenced because the entire RNA isolate underwent reverse transcription. Here immunoSEQ multiplex PCR was the method, and the copy in TCRdb shows in-frame clones only, minus some. The sample consists of around 300,000 clones, approximately 14% of them appearing once. The receptor's source is a man aged 30 to 39 in good health. This chain uses TRBV9 with TRBJ1-3; D unclear. Sequencing was done on a sample of central memory CD4+ T cells from blood. This chain's CDR3 is CASSVGLGRENTIYF. The DNA of the CDR3 is TGTGCCAGCAGCGTAGGACTGGGAAGAGAAAACACCATATATTTT.